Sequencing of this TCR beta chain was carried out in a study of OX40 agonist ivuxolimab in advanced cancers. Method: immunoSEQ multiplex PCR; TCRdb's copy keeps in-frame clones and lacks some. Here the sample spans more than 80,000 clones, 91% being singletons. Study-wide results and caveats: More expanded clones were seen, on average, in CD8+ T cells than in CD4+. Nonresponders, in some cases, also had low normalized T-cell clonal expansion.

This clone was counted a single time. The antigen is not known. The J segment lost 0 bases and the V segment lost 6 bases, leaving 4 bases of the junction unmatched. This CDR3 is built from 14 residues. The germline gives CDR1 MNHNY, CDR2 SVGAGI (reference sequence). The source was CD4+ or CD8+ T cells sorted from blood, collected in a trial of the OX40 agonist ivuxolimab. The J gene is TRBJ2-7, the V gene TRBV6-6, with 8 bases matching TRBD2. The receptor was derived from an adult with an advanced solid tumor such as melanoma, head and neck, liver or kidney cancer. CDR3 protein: CASRLAESSYEQYF. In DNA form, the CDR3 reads TGTGCCAGCAGACTAGCGGAGAGCTCCTACGAGCAGTACTTC.